The text below deals with one T cell receptor (beta chain). Repertoires were generated with immunoSEQ multiplex PCR, while TCRdb's copy carries only in-frame clones and drops some. The sample has 230,000 or so clones, about 87% seen once. The source of the sample is a study of blood T cell repertoires in COVID-19. Study-level background: COVID-19 samples, acute and convalescent, were from the United States, Italy and Spain.

Looked up from germline, CDR1 is MNHEY and CDR2 is SVGEGT. V was trimmed by 3 bases and J by 0 bases, leaving 15 bases between them. The CDR3 length is 16 residues. The clonotype comes from a woman aged 30 to 39 who had recovered from COVID-19. V usage is TRBV6-2 or TRBV6-3 and J usage is TRBJ2-7, with a possible D match to TRBD2 (6 bases). The sample comprised PBMCs or T cells enriched from blood (not recorded which). CDR3 in amino acids: CASSYTGTAVSYEQYF. As DNA, the CDR3 is TGTGCCAGCAGTTATACCGGGACTGCCGTCTCCTACGAGCAGTACTTC.